This T cell receptor (beta chain) was retrieved from a study of cytomegalovirus exposure and HLA in healthy donors. Assay: immunoSEQ multiplex PCR; the TCRdb copy retains only in-frame clones and omits some. Here the sample spans roughly 180,000 clones, around 86% being singletons. General study results and limits: Most observed TCR sequences were rare, whereas some public TCRs were detected in many donors. Overall, around 160 TCR beta chains were annotated as cytomegalovirus-associated.

V was clipped by 5 bases and J by 0 bases, with 15 bases between them. The CDR3 runs to 16 residues. Per germline, CDR1 SGHTA and CDR2 FQGNSA. On this clone: Its antigen is currently unknown.

This chain connects TRBV7-2 to TRBJ2-3, with D possibly being TRBD1 or TRBD2 (5 bases each). The sequenced sample consisted of PBMCs. The sequence came from a young man in good health and CMV-seropositive. In DNA form, the CDR3 reads TGTGCCAGCAGCCCCGACAGCGGCGCTAGCACAGATACGCAGTATTTT. The encoded protein is CASSPDSGASTDTQYF.